These T cell receptor beta chains were read from a single sample in a study of Graves' ophthalmopathy and Graves' hyperthyroidism. TCRdb itself ran the multiplex PCR reads through MiXCR, one entry per CDR3 protein. The sample shows hundreds of thousands of distinct CDR3 sequences, approximately 15% of them seen only once. The specimen sequenced was peripheral blood. These receptors all stem from a woman between 18 and 30 years old with stable Graves' hyperthyroidism. The CDR3 runs from the conserved cysteine through the conserved F or W. The order of the fields is V gene, CDR3 length, J gene, CDR3 protein.

TRBV15	16	TRBJ1-2	CATSRDTLDRVEGYTF
TRBV20-1	10	TRBJ1-2	CSAKSHGYTF
TRBV20-1	13	TRBJ1-6	CSASGRGKKPLHF
TRBV9	16	TRBJ2-2	CASSPRAVGNTGELFF
TRBV11-2	16	TRBJ2-7	CASSVPRGLASYEQYF
TRBV5-1	19	TRBJ1-1	CASSLETFTWGRRNTEAFF
TRBV3-1	11	TRBJ1-2	CASSQGIYYTF
TRBV12-3/TRBV12-4	15	TRBJ2-5	CASSLFGLAGGTQYF
TRBV7-3	13	TRBJ2-4	CASSLGPENIQYF
TRBV6-1	15	TRBJ1-2	CASSEERRGDYGYTF
TRBV2	14	TRBJ1-1	CATAGRGARGEAFF
TRBV7-2	15	TRBJ1-2	CASSSFRDGVRGYTF
TRBV4-2	12	TRBJ2-5	CASSQLGQTQYF
TRBV20-1	13	TRBJ2-5	CSARDPTQETQYF
TRBV7-2	13	TRBJ1-2	CASSPTDSYGYTF
TRBV20-1	17	TRBJ2-5	CSAREQTGGGGGETQYF
TRBV7-2	14	TRBJ1-2	CASSRDSHSYGYTF
TRBV29-1	17	TRBJ2-7	CSGIRGLAGVQSYEQYF
TRBV7-2	15	TRBJ2-5	CASSLGGSGLETQYF
TRBV7-2	13	TRBJ2-4	CASSLRTGDIQYF
TRBV19	13	TRBJ2-1	CASKGQGDNEQFF
TRBV20-1	15	TRBJ1-1	CSAKRLGDTPSEAFF
TRBV7-2	13	TRBJ2-7	CASSSVQGNEQYF
TRBV19	13	TRBJ2-7	CASSTIGSDEQYF
TRBV7-2	14	TRBJ1-1	CASSRQAMNTEAFF
TRBV11-3	14	TRBJ2-7	CASSLPGDPYEQYF
TRBV4-1	16	TRBJ1-2	CASSQDRTGGHYGYTF
TRBV3-1	14	TRBJ2-7	CASSHNHGRAEQYF
TRBV5-1	15	TRBJ1-1	CASSLTVALNTEAFF
TRBV6-1	15	TRBJ1-1	CASRRDRIENTEAFF
TRBV7-9	11	TRBJ2-2	CATEDTGELFF
TRBV6-1	14	TRBJ1-1	CASRKRTGNTEAFF